The 31 T cell receptor beta chains below were found in one sample sequenced in a study of blood T cell repertoires in COVID-19. Repertoires were generated with immunoSEQ multiplex PCR, while TCRdb's copy carries only in-frame clones and drops some. The sample includes some 290,000 clones, 88% of them seen just once. Sample: peripheral blood. Receptors originate from a woman aged 25 to 39 with COVID-19, enrolled during active disease.

The chain is built from TRBV29-1 and TRBJ1-1, with TRBD1 matching over 8 bases. V shed 6 bases, J shed 2 bases, and the junction held 5 bases outside the gene matches. The CDR3 spans 13 residues. Germline CDR1 SQVTM, CDR2 ANQGSEA. The CDR3 sequence is CSVADRVNTEAFF. Written as DNA, the CDR3 is TGCAGCGTCGCGGACAGGGTAAACACTGAAGCTTTCTTT.

V and J are TRBV7-9 and TRBJ2-1; 7 bases map to TRBD1. CDR1 and CDR2 (germline): SEHNR, FQNEAQ (reference sequence). The J segment lost 6 bases and the V segment lost 7 bases, leaving 12 bases of the junction unmatched. The CDR3 contains 15 residues. CDR3 amino acids: CASTIETGFSNEQFF. CDR3 coding DNA: TGTGCCAGCACCATTGAGACAGGGTTTAGCAATGAGCAGTTCTTC.

The chain joins TRBV19 to TRBJ1-1; the D gene is possibly TRBD1 (5 bases). The CDR3 consists of 13 residues. CDR1 LNHDA and CDR2 SQIVND come from the germline V gene (reference sequence). Deletions cut 2 bases from V and 5 bases from J, with 9 bases between. CDR3 sequence reads: CASSIKGWTEAFF. The CDR3 DNA follows: TGTGCCAGTAGTATAAAGGGGTGGACTGAAGCTTTCTTT.

The chain couples TRBV5-4 to TRBJ1-2, with 8 nucleotides matching TRBD1. J lost 2 bases, V lost 5 bases, and 8 bases had no gene match. Germline assignment: CDR1 SGHNT and CDR2 YYREEE (reference sequence). The CDR3 is 15 residues long. The CDR3 protein is CASRPDREGNYGYTF. CDR3 DNA: TGTGCCAGCAGACCGGACAGGGAGGGGAACTATGGCTACACCTTC.

J is TRBJ2-7 and V is TRBV13, with D maybe TRBD2 (6 bases). The CDR3 sequence is 14 residues long. Trimming pared 5 bases from V and 6 bases from J, leaving 17 bases between. CDR1 is PRHDT, CDR2 FYEKMQ, per germline (reference sequence). The CDR3 DNA is TGTGCCAGCAGCCCCACTAGCAATTGGGGCGAGCAGTACTTC. It yields the protein CASSPTSNWGEQYF. Together with reference TRBV13 and TRBJ2-7, the CDR3 gives the full variable domain: AAGVIQSPRHLIKEKRETATLKCYPIPRHDTVYWYQQGPGQDPQFLISFYEKMQSDKGSIPDRFSAQQFSDYHSELNMSSLELGDSALYFCASSPTSNWGEQYFGPGTRLTVT.

V and J are TRBV2 and TRBJ2-7; D is ambiguous. V gave up 4 bases and J gave up 2 bases, with 12 bases separating them. Germline-derived CDR1 and CDR2 are SNHLY and FYNNEI. The CDR3 covers 14 residues. The CDR3 DNA is TGTGCCAGCAGTGTTTTCCGGTCGCCCTACGAGCAGTACTTC. This codes for CASSVFRSPYEQYF.

The chain has TRBV2 and TRBJ1-4; D not resolved. V gave up 2 bases and J gave up 5 bases, with 9 bases separating them. The CDR3 is 14 amino acids. Germline CDR1 reads SNHLY; CDR2 reads FYNNEI. CDR3 DNA: TGTGCCAGCAGTGAATTCCGGCGGAATGAAAAACTGTTTTTT. Encoded protein: CASSEFRRNEKLFF.

The V and J genes are TRBV18 and TRBJ1-2; 8 bases line up with TRBD1. CDR3 length equals 15 residues. Trimming removed 4 bases from V and 3 bases from J; junction bases left unmatched: 7. Germline V lookup: CDR1 KGHSH, CDR2 LQKENI. The CDR3, as DNA: TGTGCCAGCTCACGAGGACAGGGCGGGGACTATGGCTACACCTTC. It specifies CASSRGQGGDYGYTF.

The V gene is TRBV10-2, the J gene TRBJ2-6; 9 bases are a match to TRBD1. V dropped 4 bases and J dropped 2; count of bases not matched to a gene: 6. Germline V gene sequence: CDR1 WSHSY, CDR2 SAAADI. This CDR3 has 17 residues. The CDR3 nucleotides are TGCGCCAGCAGTGCCGGGACAGGGATCACTGGGGCCAACGTCCTGACTTTC. Translated, it gives CASSAGTGITGANVLTF.

The chain uses TRBV9 and TRBJ2-1, with 8 bases identical to TRBD2. Per the germline V gene, CDR1 is SGDLS and CDR2 is YYNGEE. The CDR3 extends over 15 amino acids. The V and J ends lost 0 bases and 7 bases, in that order; junction bases with no gene match: 6. The chain's CDR3 is CASSVGGTSGNEQFF. The CDR3 region has the DNA TGTGCCAGCAGCGTAGGTGGAACTAGCGGAAATGAGCAGTTCTTC.

The chain uses TRBV29-1 and TRBJ2-7, with D maybe TRBD2 (5 bases). V was pared by 6 bases and J by 2 bases, with 11 bases between. CDR1 and CDR2 from the germline V gene are SQVTM and ANQGSEA. The CDR3 extends over 12 amino acids. CDR3 residues: CSVLFGAYEQYF. In DNA, the CDR3 is TGCAGCGTACTATTCGGGGCCTACGAGCAGTACTTC.

In regard to this clone: One end of the junction fails to match germline, which may point to a read error. Other nucleotide sequences from this sample produce the same CDR3. This chain uses TRBV4-2 with TRBJ1-2; tentatively, D is TRBD1 (5 bases). The CDR3 runs 14 residues. Germline V gives CDR1 LGHNA, CDR2 YNFKEQ. CDR3: CASSQAGVSYGYTF. CDR3 nucleotide sequence: TGTGCTAGCAGCCAAGCGGGGGTAAGCTATGGCTACACCTTC.

This chain links TRBV18 with TRBJ1-5, with D perhaps TRBD1 (5 bases). The V end was cut by 4 bases, the J end by 0 bases, with 10 bases between. Germline-derived CDR1 and CDR2 are KGHSH and LQKENI. The CDR3 is made up of 15 amino acids. CDR3 bases: TGTGCCAGCTCACGGACAAGGAATAGCAATCAGCCCCAGCATTTT. Protein product: CASSRTRNSNQPQHF.

The chain links TRBV13 to TRBJ2-7; 15 nucleotides align to TRBD2. V dropped 6 bases and J dropped 7; count of bases not matched to a gene: 7. Germline assignment: CDR1 PRHDT and CDR2 FYEKMQ (reference sequence). There are 15 residues in the CDR3. As DNA, the CDR3 is TGTGCCAGCAGTCGGGGACTAGCGGGAGGTGGTGAGCAGTACTTC. Translation gives CASSRGLAGGGEQYF. The full variable domain, with the rest looked up from reference TRBV13 and TRBJ2-7, is AAGVIQSPRHLIKEKRETATLKCYPIPRHDTVYWYQQGPGQDPQFLISFYEKMQSDKGSIPDRFSAQQFSDYHSELNMSSLELGDSALYFCASSRGLAGGGEQYFGPGTRLTVT.

The gene calls are TRBV6-5 and TRBJ2-1; tentative D call: TRBD2 (6 bases). This CDR3 comprises 14 residues. CDR1 and CDR2 from the germline V gene are MNHEY and SVGAGI. Trimming stripped 4 bases from V and 7 bases from J, with 14 bases between. The DNA for the CDR3 is TGTGCCAGCAGTTCTAGCTCCGGGAGAAATGAGCAGTTCTTC. It specifies CASSSSSGRNEQFF.

The chain combines TRBV10-1 with TRBJ1-2; D remains ambiguous. The germline gives CDR1 WNHNN, CDR2 SYGVQD (reference sequence). V was pared by 3 bases and J by 3 bases, with 8 bases between. This CDR3 region has 13 residues. CDR3 protein: CASSEQPYYGYTF. CDR3 DNA: TGCGCCAGCAGTGAACAGCCTTACTATGGCTACACCTTC.

The rearrangement joins TRBV27 to TRBJ2-7; D possibly corresponds to TRBD1 (6 bases). The germline gives CDR1 MNHEY, CDR2 SMNVEV (reference sequence). Trimming pared 0 bases from V and 4 bases from J, leaving 16 bases between. The CDR3 is 16 residues long. The CDR3 sequence: CASSLSGDTLFYEQYF. CDR3 nucleotide sequence: TGTGCCAGCAGTTTATCCGGGGACACCCTTTTTTACGAGCAGTACTTC.

This chain connects TRBV7-3 to TRBJ1-5; the D is unclear. The CDR3 is 13 amino acids. In germline, CDR1 is SGHTA, CDR2 FQGTGA. V lost 5 bases and J 4 bases, leaving 9 bases between the germline ends. In DNA form, the CDR3 reads TGTGCCAGCAGCCGCGACTATAATCAGCCCCAGCATTTT. Its translation: CASSRDYNQPQHF.

This clone was counted a few times. V usage is TRBV28 and J usage is TRBJ2-5, with 8 bases matching TRBD2. Germline CDR1 and CDR2: MDHEN and SYDVKM. With V trimmed by 5 bases and J by 5 bases, 4 bases remained unmatched. The CDR3 has 13 amino acids. In nucleotides, the CDR3 is TGTGCCAGCAGTGTCGGGAGGGAGGAGACCCAGTACTTC. Translating gives CASSVGREETQYF.

V usage is TRBV11-2 and J usage is TRBJ2-4; 9 bases are shared with TRBD1. J gave up 7 bases and V 3 bases, and 1 base lay outside the gene matches. Germline-derived CDR1 and CDR2 are SGHAT and FQNNGV. The CDR3 totals 13 residues. The CDR3 DNA is TGTGCCAGCAGCTTCACAGGGGGCAACATTCAGTACTTC. It is translated as CASSFTGGNIQYF.

The chain joins TRBV11-2 to TRBJ2-3, with 9 bases lining up with TRBD2. With 9 bases clipped from V and 2 bases from J, the junction kept 6 bases outside the gene matches. Germline assignment: CDR1 SGHAT and CDR2 FQNNGV. This CDR3 contains 14 residues. Written as DNA, the CDR3 is TGTGCCAGTTCGTTAGCGGGGGCCACAGATACGCAGTATTTT. Translating gives CASSLAGATDTQYF.

The V call is TRBV28, the J call TRBJ2-7; 8 nucleotides match TRBD2. In germline, CDR1 is MDHEN, CDR2 SYDVKM. V dropped 2 bases and J dropped 4; count of bases not matched to a gene: 4. The CDR3 has 14 residues. CDR3 loop: CASSLIGGRYEQYF. In nucleotides, the CDR3 is TGTGCCAGCAGTTTAATCGGCGGGAGGTACGAGCAGTACTTC.

J is TRBJ1-1 and V is TRBV4-1; possible D gene TRBD1, 6 bases. The length of the CDR3 is 15 residues. The ends were cut back, 1 base at V and 2 bases at J, with 11 bases in the middle. The germline gives CDR1 MGHRA, CDR2 YSYEKL. The CDR3 region is CASSQVAGDNTEAFF. The CDR3 bases are TGCGCCAGCAGCCAAGTTGCAGGGGATAACACTGAAGCTTTCTTT.

This chain joins TRBV7-3 and TRBJ2-3; a weak D match, TRBD2 (6 bases). CDR1 is SGHTA, CDR2 FQGTGA, per germline. The V end was cut by 8 bases, the J end by 7 bases, with 13 bases between. The CDR3 spans 12 residues. Here the CDR3 reads CASGHGGNTQYF. CDR3 sequence (DNA): TGTGCCAGCGGCCACGGGGGTAATACGCAGTATTTT.

In this sample, this clone turned up a few times. J is TRBJ1-6 and V is TRBV2; a weak D match, TRBD1 (5 bases). The V and J ends lost 6 bases and 8 bases respectively, with 23 bases between them. From germline, CDR1 is SNHLY and CDR2 FYNNEI. This CDR3 region has 17 residues. The DNA for the CDR3 is TGTGCCAGCAGACCTCTCCAGGGTGTAGGGTCCCATTCACCCCTCCACTTT. Amino acid sequence: CASRPLQGVGSHSPLHF.

In its sample, this clone was seen once. The chain recombines TRBV10-1 with TRBJ2-1; D perhaps matches TRBD2 (5 bases). The V and J ends lost 5 bases and 4 bases respectively, with 15 bases between them. This CDR3 is built from 15 residues. Germline CDR1 and CDR2: WNHNN and SYGVQD (reference sequence). CDR3 sequence: CASSPEGNRYNEQFF. The CDR3 DNA sequence: TGCGCCAGCAGTCCTGAGGGCAATAGGTACAATGAGCAGTTCTTC.

The chain couples TRBV4-1 to TRBJ2-1, with a tentative D call TRBD2 (5 bases). Looked up from germline, CDR1 is MGHRA and CDR2 is YSYEKL. CDR3 length: 15 amino acids. V was clipped by 0 bases and J by 10 bases, with 16 bases between them. CDR3 sequence (DNA): TGCGCCAGCAGCCAAGATTACCGCCCCGAGCGGGAGCAGTTCTTC. As protein: CASSQDYRPEREQFF.

This rearrangement joins TRBV5-6 to TRBJ2-3, with 7 bases aligning to TRBD1. The CDR3 spans 14 residues. V dropped 0 bases and J dropped 5; count of bases not matched to a gene: 3. The germline V gene has CDR1 SGHDT and CDR2 YYEEEE. Written as DNA, the CDR3 is TGTGCCAGCAGCTTGGGCCAGGGGGTAGATACGCAGTATTTT. This encodes CASSLGQGVDTQYF.

The gene calls are TRBV19 and TRBJ2-4; 12 nucleotides line up with TRBD2. After removal of 3 bases from V and 0 bases from J, the junction contained 6 bases not matched to a gene. Per the germline V gene, CDR1 is LNHDA and CDR2 is SQIVND (reference sequence). This CDR3 has 18 amino acids. The CDR3 DNA reads TGTGCCAGTAGTATTTCACTAGCGGGAGGACTAGCCAAAAACATTCAGTACTTC. This translates into CASSISLAGGLAKNIQYF.

This clone has only one observation. The CDR3, as DNA: TGTGCCAGCAGCCCCGATGGAGGTGGCTACGAGCAGTACTTC. Its protein is CASSPDGGGYEQYF. This sequence joins TRBV5-4 and TRBJ2-7, with TRBD2 as a possible D gene (5 bases). Trimming cost V 4 bases and J 3 bases, with 14 bases left between them. CDR1 is SGHNT, CDR2 YYREEE, per germline (reference sequence). There are 14 residues in the CDR3.

The chain uses TRBV13 and TRBJ2-7; 13 bases fit TRBD2. CDR3 length: 16 residues. V lost 2 bases, J lost 5 bases, and 6 bases stayed unmatched. In germline, CDR1 is PRHDT, CDR2 FYEKMQ (reference sequence). CDR3 sequence: CASSLRLAGGGDEQYF. CDR3 nucleotide sequence: TGTGCCAGCAGCTTACGACTAGCGGGAGGAGGTGACGAGCAGTACTTC.